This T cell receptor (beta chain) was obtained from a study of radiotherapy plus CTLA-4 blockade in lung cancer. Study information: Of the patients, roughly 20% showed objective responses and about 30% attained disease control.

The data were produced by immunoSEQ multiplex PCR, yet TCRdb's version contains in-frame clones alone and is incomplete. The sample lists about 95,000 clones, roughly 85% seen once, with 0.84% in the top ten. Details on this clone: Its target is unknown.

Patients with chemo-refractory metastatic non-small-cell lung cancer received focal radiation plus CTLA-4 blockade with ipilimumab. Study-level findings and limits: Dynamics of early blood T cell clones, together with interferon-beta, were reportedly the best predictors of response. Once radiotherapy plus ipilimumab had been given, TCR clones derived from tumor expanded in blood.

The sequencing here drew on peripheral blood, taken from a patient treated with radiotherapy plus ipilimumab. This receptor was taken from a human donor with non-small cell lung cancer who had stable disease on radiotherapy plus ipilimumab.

As DNA, the CDR3 is TGTGCCAGCAGCTTAATGCCTGGGGGCACAGATACGCAGTATTTT. This translates into CASSLMPGGTDTQYF. This chain connects TRBV7-8 to TRBJ2-3; D is undetermined. The CDR3 is 15 residues long. Per germline, CDR1 SGHVS and CDR2 FQNEAQ. V dropped 2 bases and J dropped 1 base, with 10 bases sitting between them.